This passage covers 20 T cell receptor beta chains from one sample sequenced in a study of blood T cells in healthy people across ages. PCR was performed a second time for 7 to 11 cycles using a sample-barcoded 5' primer and a J-beta primer mix. From the 5' RACE reads, TCRdb called clonotypes with MiXCR, one entry per CDR3 protein. The table lists hundreds of thousands of distinct CDR3 sequences, around 26% of them singletons, with around 15% in the top ten. Material for sequencing was blood. These receptors all stem from a woman of 80 years or more in good health.

This clonotype occurred a few times. J is TRBJ2-6 and V is TRBV6-2 or TRBV6-3; possible D gene TRBD1, 6 bases. This CDR3 has 17 residues. Trimming cost V 6 bases and J 0 bases, with 15 bases left between them. Germline loops: CDR1 MNHEY, CDR2 SVGEGT. This chain's CDR3 is CASSLQGAISGANVLTF. The CDR3 DNA sequence: TGTGCCAGCAGCTTACAGGGCGCTATCTCTGGGGCCAACGTCCTGACTTTC.

This clonotype has at least ten counts. This chain uses TRBV7-9 with TRBJ2-7; 7 bases line up with TRBD1. From germline, CDR1 is SEHNR and CDR2 FQNEAQ (reference sequence). The CDR3 length is 14 residues. The V segment lost 5 bases and the J segment 3 bases; nucleotides outside the gene matches: 7. The CDR3 nucleotides read TGTGCCAGCAGCGCCCGACAGGGCAACTACGAGCAGTACTTC. Its translation: CASSARQGNYEQYF.

This clonotype was detected a few times. The chain employs TRBV20-1 and TRBJ2-1; D is perhaps TRBD1 or TRBD2 (5 bases each). The CDR3 consists of 15 residues. Germline-derived CDR1 and CDR2 are DFQATT and SNEGSKA (reference sequence). The V and J ends lost 6 bases and 0 bases respectively, with 15 bases between them. CDR3 residues: CSAAGTPASYNEQFF. CDR3 nucleotide sequence: TGCAGTGCAGCCGGGACGCCAGCCTCCTACAATGAGCAGTTCTTC.

The rearrangement joins TRBV7-2 to TRBJ1-3; unclear D gene. V lost 4 bases and J 0 bases, leaving 10 bases between the germline ends. This CDR3 comprises 15 residues. Germline V gene lookup returns CDR1 SGHTA and CDR2 FQGNSA. This CDR3 reads CASSSPPGSGNTIYF. DNA for the CDR3: TGTGCCAGCAGCTCCCCCCCAGGCTCTGGAAACACCATATATTTT.

Comment on this clonotype: This may be a read error: a much more frequent sequence differs by one nucleotide. The genes are TRBV7-6 and TRBJ2-3; maybe TRBD2 (6 bases). The CDR3 loop spans 18 amino acids. Trimming took 5 bases from V and 0 from J, leaving 21 bases between them. CDR1 and CDR2 (germline): SGHVS, FNYEAQ. The CDR3 DNA reads as TGTGCCAGCAGCCGGCCGGCGGGCAGGGAGGCGAGCACAGATACGCAGTATTTT. This codes for CASSRPAGREASTDTQYF. The full variable domain, in which reference TRBV7-6 and TRBJ2-3 provide the parts outside the CDR3, is GAGVSQSPRYKVTKRGQDVALRCDPISGHVSLYWYRQALGQGPEFLTYFNYEAQQDKSGLPNDRFSAERPEGSISTLTIQRTEQRDSAMYRCASSRPAGREASTDTQYFGPGTRLTVL.

On this clonotype itself: A much bigger clone sits one base away, suggesting this may be a read error. This chain links TRBV4-1 with TRBJ2-6, with D hard to call. Germline V gene data show CDR1 as MGHRA and CDR2 as YSYEKL. This CDR3 is 16 amino acids long. CDR3 amino acids: CANSRELSSGANVLTF. CDR3 coding DNA: TGCGCCAACAGCCGAGAGCTTAGTTCTGGGGCCAACGTCCTGACTTTC.

Note on this clonotype: This may arise from a read error, as a much more abundant clone is one base away. The V gene is TRBV6-2 or TRBV6-3, the J gene TRBJ2-5; 9 bases fit TRBD2. V was clipped by 11 bases and J by 11 bases; unmatched bases: 15. The CDR3 is made up of 13 amino acids. Looked up from germline, CDR1 is MNHEY and CDR2 is SVGEGT. The CDR3 DNA follows: TGTGCCGCCCGGCTAGCGGGGAGAAATGAGCAGTACTTC. Translating gives CAARLAGRNEQYF.

This clonotype has ten or more counts. The gene calls are TRBV27 and TRBJ2-7, with TRBD2 identical over 8 bases. Germline-derived CDR1 and CDR2 are MNHEY and SMNVEV (reference sequence). This CDR3 has 13 amino acids. The V gene end was trimmed by 5 bases and the J gene end by 5 bases; junction bases not matched to a gene: 5. The CDR3 protein is CASSPGLAHEQYF. The CDR3 nucleotides are TGTGCCAGCAGTCCAGGACTAGCACACGAGCAGTACTTC.

This clonotype was recorded many times. The rearrangement uses TRBV7-9 and TRBJ2-7; 11 bases map to TRBD1. The CDR3 spans 18 residues. Germline V lookup: CDR1 SEHNR, CDR2 FQNEAQ (reference sequence). The V gene end was trimmed by 0 bases and the J gene end by 7 bases; junction bases not matched to a gene: 14. The CDR3 sequence: CASSLAGRGQGAVGEQYF. The CDR3 DNA follows: TGTGCCAGCAGCTTAGCGGGAAGAGGACAGGGGGCTGTGGGGGAGCAGTACTTC.

The chain couples TRBV10-2 to TRBJ1-1; 10 positions agree with TRBD1. Unmatched junction bases numbered 5, after V lost 4 bases and J lost 3 bases. This CDR3 is 15 amino acids long. Germline loops: CDR1 WSHSY, CDR2 SAAADI. The CDR3 loop reads CASSVRDRGYTEAFF. The CDR3 DNA reads TGCGCCAGCAGTGTTCGGGACAGGGGATACACTGAAGCTTTCTTT.

This clonotype has just a few counts. The V and J genes are TRBV20-1 and TRBJ2-5; D not certain. The germline V and J ends were trimmed by 3 bases and 4 bases, with 9 bases remaining between them. This CDR3 is built from 12 residues. CDR1 DFQATT and CDR2 SNEGSKA come from the germline V gene (reference sequence). The CDR3 sequence is CSASFSVETQYF. The CDR3 DNA follows: TGCAGTGCTAGTTTCAGTGTAGAGACCCAGTACTTC.

This clonotype has only a few counts. The J gene is TRBJ1-1, the V gene TRBV29-1; no definite D call. The CDR3 is 8 amino acids. The germline V and J ends were trimmed by 3 bases and 7 bases, with 0 bases remaining between them. The V gene's germline CDR1 is SQVTM and CDR2 ANQGSEA. The CDR3 spells CSVDEAFF. The CDR3 DNA reads TGCAGCGTTGATGAAGCTTTCTTT.

V gene TRBV6-6 combines with J gene TRBJ2-2; 8 nucleotides align to TRBD2. Germline CDR1 is MNHNY and CDR2 is SVGAGI (reference sequence). There are 15 residues in the CDR3. The V and J ends lost 7 bases and 1 base, in that order; junction bases with no gene match: 5. The CDR3 spells CASTVAGRNTGELFF. CDR3 nucleotides: TGTGCCAGCACCGTAGCGGGGCGGAACACCGGGGAGCTGTTTTTT.

This clonotype turned up a few times. A much larger clone sits a single nucleotide away, making a read error possible. This chain connects TRBV6-6 to TRBJ2-7, with D maybe TRBD1 (6 bases). CDR3 length: 14 amino acids. Trimming removed 8 bases from V and 7 bases from J, with 21 bases in between. CDR1 is MNHNY, CDR2 SVGAGI, per germline (reference sequence). The CDR3: CASSSGDTYNEQYF. The CDR3 DNA reads TGTGCCAGCTCTTCCGGGGACACCTACAATGAGCAGTACTTC.

Ten or more counts support this clonotype. The chain has TRBV4-1 and TRBJ2-6; D tentatively fits TRBD1 or TRBD2 (5 bases each). Between the trimmed V and J ends, which lost 0 bases and 0 bases, there was a span of 15 bases. The CDR3 spans 19 residues. In germline, CDR1 is MGHRA, CDR2 YSYEKL. In DNA form, the CDR3 reads TGCGCCAGCAGCCAAGATCTCCGGGGCCAGGGCTCTGGGGCCAACGTCCTGACTTTC. This encodes CASSQDLRGQGSGANVLTF.

This clonotype has more than one count but fewer than ten. CDR3 in amino acids: CASSPGTGTRNSPLHF. The CDR3 nucleotides are TGTGCCAGCTCACCAGGAACAGGGACTCGTAATTCACCCCTCCACTTT. This chain uses TRBV13 with TRBJ1-6, with D perhaps matching TRBD1 (6 bases). The CDR3 runs 16 residues. Trimming took off 8 bases at V and 6 bases at J, with 20 bases between the two ends. Germline V gene sequence: CDR1 PRHDT, CDR2 FYEKMQ (reference sequence).

This clonotype has at least ten counts. The chain recombines TRBV7-2 with TRBJ2-1; TRBD1 agrees at 9 bases. The CDR3 runs 18 residues. After removal of 0 bases from V and 7 bases from J, the junction contained 13 bases not matched to a gene. Germline-derived CDR1 and CDR2 are SGHTA and FQGNSA. The CDR3 nucleotides read TGTGCCAGCAGCTTAGCACACCTCGGGACAGGGCTTTGGAATGAGCAGTTCTTC. This codes for CASSLAHLGTGLWNEQFF.

This clonotype has a count of ten or more. The chain is built from TRBV20-1 and TRBJ1-6, with D tentatively TRBD1 (6 bases). Trimming shortened V by 1 base and J by 5 bases, and 9 bases separated the two germline ends. Germline CDR1 and CDR2: DFQATT and SNEGSKA (reference sequence). The CDR3 is 14 amino acids. This CDR3 reads CSARGTGNNSPLHF. The CDR3 DNA reads as TGCAGTGCTAGAGGAACAGGGAATAATTCACCCCTCCACTTT.

This clonotype has a count of ten or more. The chain uses TRBV6-1 and TRBJ2-3; D not resolved. Germline V gene sequence: CDR1 MNHNS, CDR2 SASEGT. V lost 8 bases to trimming and J lost 2 bases, with 20 bases between them. The CDR3 covers 16 residues. CDR3 sequence reads: CASYSPERVVTDTQYF. The CDR3 nucleotides are TGTGCCAGCTACTCTCCCGAAAGGGTAGTCACAGATACGCAGTATTTT.

With respect to this clonotype: A read error is possible here, since a much larger clone lies one base away. This chain joins TRBV3-1 and TRBJ2-3; TRBD1 aligns across 7 bases. The germline V gene has CDR1 LGHDT and CDR2 YNNKEL (reference sequence). This CDR3 has 14 residues. In nucleotides, the CDR3 is TGTGCCGGCAGCCATAGACAGGGTGCAGATACGCAGTATTTT. Translation: CAGSHRQGADTQYF.